This entry describes one TCR beta chain. The sample holds other DNA sequences that translate to the same CDR3. The data belong to a study of blood T cell repertoires in COVID-19. Study-wide background: COVID-19 samples from acute and convalescent phases originated in the United States, Italy and Spain. Sample material is recorded as cDNA or gDNA derived from T cells, B-cell-depleted T cells, or PBMCs.

Trimming removed 3 bases from V and 5 bases from J; junction bases left unmatched: 6. Germline V CDR1 and CDR2: MDHEN, SYDVKM. The CDR3 sequence is 14 residues long. In the study's own analysis: Nucleated cell counts were estimated from reference gene primer amplification. Repertoires were generated with immunoSEQ multiplex PCR, while TCRdb's copy carries only in-frame clones and drops some. The V and J calls and clone size are taken from that table; D and trimming were inferred from the DNA. The data contain a few hundred thousand clones, approximately 80% of them singletons. This TCR derives from a woman aged 50 to 65 with acute or convalescent COVID-19. The rearrangement links TRBV28 to TRBJ1-2, with 7 bases identical to TRBD1. The sequenced material came from peripheral blood. The CDR3 DNA is TGTGCCAGCAGTTTTGGGGACAGTGGATATGGCTACACCTTC. Translating it yields CASSFGDSGYGYTF.